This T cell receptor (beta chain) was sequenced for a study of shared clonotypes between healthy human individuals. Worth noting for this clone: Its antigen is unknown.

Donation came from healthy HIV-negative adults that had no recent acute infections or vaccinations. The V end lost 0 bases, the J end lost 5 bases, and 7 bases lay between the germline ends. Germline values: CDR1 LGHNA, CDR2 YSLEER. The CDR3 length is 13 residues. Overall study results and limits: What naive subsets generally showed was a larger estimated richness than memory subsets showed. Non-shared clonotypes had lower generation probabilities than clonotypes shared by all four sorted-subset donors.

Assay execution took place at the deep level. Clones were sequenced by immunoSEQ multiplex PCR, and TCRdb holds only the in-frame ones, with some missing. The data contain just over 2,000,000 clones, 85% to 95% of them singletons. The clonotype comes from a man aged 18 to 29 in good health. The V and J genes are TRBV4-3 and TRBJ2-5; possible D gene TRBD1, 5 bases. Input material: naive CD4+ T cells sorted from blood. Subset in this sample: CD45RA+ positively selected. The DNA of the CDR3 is TGCGCCAGCAGCCAAGACAGGGTTGAGACCCAGTACTTC. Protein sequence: CASSQDRVETQYF.